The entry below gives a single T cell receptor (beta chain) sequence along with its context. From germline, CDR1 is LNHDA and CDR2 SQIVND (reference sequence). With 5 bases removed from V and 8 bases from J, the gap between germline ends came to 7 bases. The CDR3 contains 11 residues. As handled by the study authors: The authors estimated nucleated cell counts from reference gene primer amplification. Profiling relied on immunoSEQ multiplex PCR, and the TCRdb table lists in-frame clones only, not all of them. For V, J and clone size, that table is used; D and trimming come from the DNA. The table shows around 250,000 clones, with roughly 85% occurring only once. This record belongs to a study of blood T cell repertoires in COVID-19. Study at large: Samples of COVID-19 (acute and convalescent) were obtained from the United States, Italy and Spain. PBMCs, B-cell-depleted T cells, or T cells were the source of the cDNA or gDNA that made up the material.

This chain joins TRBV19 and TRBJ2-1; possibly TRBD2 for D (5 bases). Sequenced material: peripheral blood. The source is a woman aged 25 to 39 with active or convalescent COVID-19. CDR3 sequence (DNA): TGTGCCAGTAGTGAGGGCCATGAGCAGTTCTTC. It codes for CASSEGHEQFF.